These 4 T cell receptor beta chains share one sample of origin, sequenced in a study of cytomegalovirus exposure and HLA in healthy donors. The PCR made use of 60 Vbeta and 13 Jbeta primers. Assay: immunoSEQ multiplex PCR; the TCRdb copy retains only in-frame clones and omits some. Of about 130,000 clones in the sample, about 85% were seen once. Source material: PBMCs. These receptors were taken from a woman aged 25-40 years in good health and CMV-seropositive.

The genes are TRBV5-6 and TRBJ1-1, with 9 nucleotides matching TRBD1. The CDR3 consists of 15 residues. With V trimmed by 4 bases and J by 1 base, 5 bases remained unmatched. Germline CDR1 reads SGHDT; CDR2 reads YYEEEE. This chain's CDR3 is CASSPSTGGNTEAFF. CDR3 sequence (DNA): TGTGCCAGCAGCCCCTCGACAGGGGGGAACACTGAAGCTTTCTTT.

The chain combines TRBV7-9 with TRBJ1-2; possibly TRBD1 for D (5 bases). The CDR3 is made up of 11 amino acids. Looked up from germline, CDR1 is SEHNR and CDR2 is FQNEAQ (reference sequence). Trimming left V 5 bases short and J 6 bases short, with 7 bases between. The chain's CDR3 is CASSKGDGYTF. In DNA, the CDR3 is TGTGCCAGCAGCAAAGGGGATGGCTACACCTTC.

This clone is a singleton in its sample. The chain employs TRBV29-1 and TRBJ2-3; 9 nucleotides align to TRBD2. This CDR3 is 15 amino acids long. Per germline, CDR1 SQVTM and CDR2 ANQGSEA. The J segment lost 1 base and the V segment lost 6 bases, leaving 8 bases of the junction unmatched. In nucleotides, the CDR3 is TGCAGCGTCACCGGGGCGGGAGGGGGCACAGATACGCAGTATTTT. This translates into CSVTGAGGGTDTQYF.

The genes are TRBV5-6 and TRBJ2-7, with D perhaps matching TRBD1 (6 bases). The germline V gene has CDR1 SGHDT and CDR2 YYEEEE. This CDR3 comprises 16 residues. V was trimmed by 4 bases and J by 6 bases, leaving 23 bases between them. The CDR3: CASSPQRSDRIAEQYF. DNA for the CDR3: TGTGCCAGCAGCCCTCAAAGATCCGACAGGATCGCCGAGCAGTACTTC.